This entry describes one T cell receptor (beta chain). The target antigen is unknown. The data derive from a study of cytomegalovirus exposure and HLA in healthy donors. General observations from the study: CMV serostatus stood as the only immune exposure information on hand. The classifier reportedly diagnosed cytomegalovirus status with high specificity and sensitivity. Most TCR sequences were seen very rarely across donors, but some public TCRs occurred in many.

Germline-derived CDR1 and CDR2 are SGHRS and YFSETQ. This CDR3 is built from 12 residues. Trimming left V 1 base short and J 4 bases short, with 3 bases between. The PCR was carried out with 60 Vbeta primers and 13 Jbeta primers. Sequenced by immunoSEQ multiplex PCR; TCRdb stores in-frame clones only, minus some. The table includes 150,000 to 200,000 clones, around 86% detected once. Input material: PBMCs. This chain joins TRBV5-1 and TRBJ2-1; unclear D gene. This sequence originates from a woman aged 45-60 years in good health and CMV-seropositive. CDR3 DNA sequence: TGCGCCAGCAGCTTGCAATACAATGAGCAGTTCTTC. It translates to CASSLQYNEQFF.